Below, 30 T cell receptor beta chains from the same sample are listed, as sequenced in a study of Tregs in tolerant kidney transplant recipients. TCRdb keeps only in-frame clones here, not all; method: immunoSEQ multiplex PCR. The sample lists around 70,000 clones; roughly 90% were seen once. The input for sequencing was CD8+ T cells from blood, taken before the transplant. The receptors stem from a human donor who received a combined kidney and bone marrow transplant.

The chain links TRBV7-9 to TRBJ2-7; D may be TRBD1 (6 bases). Germline CDR1 is SEHNR and CDR2 is FQNEAQ (reference sequence). The CDR3 spans 14 residues. The germline V and J ends were trimmed by 4 bases and 3 bases, with 13 bases remaining between them. CDR3 amino acids: CASSSRDIYYEQYF. The DNA for the CDR3 is TGTGCCAGCAGCTCCCGGGACATATACTACGAGCAGTACTTC. Complete variable domain (other parts from reference TRBV7-9 and TRBJ2-7): DTGVSQNPRHKITKRGQNVTFRCDPISEHNRLYWYRQTLGQGPEFLTYFQNEAQLEKSRLLSDRFSAERPKGSFSTLEIQRTEQGDSAMYLCASSSRDIYYEQYFGPGTRLTVT.

The chain recombines TRBV6-1 with TRBJ1-1; D gene unclear. The V gene's germline CDR1 is MNHNS and CDR2 SASEGT. The CDR3 has 14 residues. Trimming removed 9 bases from V and 3 bases from J, with 17 bases in between. CDR3 sequence reads: CASGEWTYHTEAFF. The CDR3 nucleotides read TGTGCCAGTGGGGAATGGACTTATCACACTGAAGCTTTCTTT.

The chain uses TRBV27 and TRBJ1-4; tentative D call: TRBD1 (5 bases). The CDR3 has 16 amino acids. Per germline, CDR1 MNHEY and CDR2 SMNVEV (reference sequence). Trimming cost V 5 bases and J 0 bases, with 13 bases left between them. The CDR3 DNA is TGTGCCAGCAGTGTCGCCAGGGTTCCAACTAATGAAAAACTGTTTTTT. This codes for CASSVARVPTNEKLFF.

In this sample, this clone turned up a few times. The genes are TRBV2 and TRBJ1-1, with 7 bases matching TRBD1. After removal of 2 bases from V and 10 bases from J, the junction contained 13 bases not matched to a gene. The CDR3 runs to 15 residues. The germline CDR1 and CDR2 sequences are SNHLY and FYNNEI. CDR3 DNA: TGTGCCAGCAGTGAAAGAGACAGGGACGAATGGGGAGCTTTCTTT. The encoded protein is CASSERDRDEWGAFF.

The chain uses TRBV6-5 and TRBJ1-2; D is perhaps TRBD1 (5 bases). The CDR3 totals 12 residues. Per germline, CDR1 MNHEY and CDR2 SVGAGI. The V and J ends lost 8 bases and 4 bases respectively, with 11 bases between them. CDR3 in DNA: TGTGCCAGCGGTGCAGGGTTCTATGGCTACACCTTC. It translates to CASGAGFYGYTF.

The J gene is TRBJ2-3, the V gene TRBV6-4, with a tentative D call TRBD2 (6 bases). Between the trimmed V and J ends, which lost 5 bases and 2 bases, there was a span of 17 bases. The V gene's germline CDR1 is MRHNA and CDR2 SNTAGT. The CDR3 loop spans 16 amino acids. CDR3 residues: CASSHRGDSHTDTQYF. DNA of the CDR3: TGTGCCAGCAGTCACCGTGGGGACTCCCACACAGATACGCAGTATTTT.

The chain carries TRBV5-6 and TRBJ2-1; 7 positions match TRBD1. The germline CDR1 and CDR2 sequences are SGHDT and YYEEEE. With V trimmed by 4 bases and J by 7 bases, 2 bases remained unmatched. This CDR3 contains 12 residues. The CDR3 spells CASSPQGNEQFF. DNA of the CDR3: TGTGCCAGCAGCCCACAGGGGAATGAGCAGTTCTTC.

The chain recombines TRBV15 with TRBJ2-5; TRBD2 aligns across 8 bases. The J call is doubtful: the DNA matches TRBJ2-7 better. CDR1 and CDR2 from the germline V gene are LNHNV and YYDKDF (reference sequence). The CDR3 runs 13 residues. DNA for the CDR3: TGTGCCACCTCGGGGGGGGAGGGCTACGAGCAGTACTTC. Protein sequence: CATSGGEGYEQYF.

This clone was detected a few times. This chain uses TRBV4-3 with TRBJ1-6; D uncertain. The V gene's germline CDR1 is LGHNA and CDR2 YSLEER. The CDR3 length is 14 residues. The germline V and J ends were trimmed by 0 bases and 7 bases, with 7 bases remaining between them. The CDR3 sequence: CASSQDTRNSPLHF. CDR3 bases: TGCGCCAGCAGCCAAGATACGCGGAATTCACCCCTCCACTTT.

This chain connects TRBV10-3 to TRBJ2-5, with 7 bases matching TRBD1. The J segment lost 5 bases and the V segment lost 11 bases, leaving 14 bases of the junction unmatched. This CDR3 has 14 residues. The germline V gene has CDR1 ENHRY and CDR2 SYGVKD. CDR3 residues: CASSDRPQSETQYF. For the CDR3, the DNA is TGTGCCTCCTCGGACAGGCCCCAGTCGGAGACCCAGTACTTC.

This chain joins TRBV7-9 and TRBJ2-7; perhaps TRBD2 as D (6 bases). The CDR3 spans 14 residues. Germline V CDR1 and CDR2: SEHNR, FQNEAQ (reference sequence). The ends were cut back, 1 base at V and 7 bases at J, with 14 bases in the middle. CDR3 nucleotide sequence: TGTGCCAGCAGCTTAGTCAGCAGCGCGGGAGAGCAGTACTTC. Protein sequence: CASSLVSSAGEQYF.

CDR3 in DNA: TGTGCCAGCAGCTTATCTGATAGCAATGAGCAGTTCTTC. Residues: CASSLSDSNEQFF. The chain recombines TRBV7-7 with TRBJ2-1; unclear D gene. The germline V and J ends were trimmed by 2 bases and 6 bases, with 8 bases remaining between them. The CDR3 length is 13 residues. Germline CDR1 SSHAT, CDR2 FNYEAQ (reference sequence).

The chain combines TRBV7-8 with TRBJ2-2; 12 bases are shared with TRBD2. Trimming removed 3 bases from V and 7 bases from J; junction bases left unmatched: 9. The length of the CDR3 is 17 residues. Germline V gives CDR1 SGHVS, CDR2 FQNEAQ. The CDR3 DNA is TGTGCCAGCAGCTTCCCCCTAGCGGGAGGGTCGATCGGGGAGCTGTTTTTT. It specifies CASSFPLAGGSIGELFF.

V usage is TRBV5-5 and J usage is TRBJ2-7, with a tentative D call TRBD1 (6 bases). The germline V and J ends were trimmed by 0 bases and 4 bases, with 11 bases remaining between them. The CDR3 runs 14 residues. Germline V gives CDR1 SGHKS, CDR2 YYEKEE (reference sequence). The CDR3 here is CASSLGGQGYEQYF. The CDR3 DNA reads TGTGCCAGCAGCTTGGGGGGGCAGGGTTACGAGCAGTACTTC.

The chain joins TRBV7-8 to TRBJ2-7; 14 bases are shared with TRBD2. J was trimmed by 3 bases and V by 0 bases; bases with no gene match: 1. Germline loops: CDR1 SGHVS, CDR2 FQNEAQ. There are 16 residues in the CDR3. CDR3 DNA sequence: TGTGCCAGCAGCTTAGCGGGGACTAGCGGGAGCTACGAGCAGTACTTC. Protein product: CASSLAGTSGSYEQYF.

V gene TRBV19 combines with J gene TRBJ2-7, with 8 bases lining up with TRBD2. The V gene end was trimmed by 1 base and the J gene end by 6 bases; junction bases not matched to a gene: 17. Germline values: CDR1 LNHDA, CDR2 SQIVND (reference sequence). CDR3 length: 18 residues. CDR3 DNA sequence: TGTGCCAGTAGTATAGGGGGGAGAGCGGGAGCAATTTTCGGCGAGCAGTACTTC. Protein sequence: CASSIGGRAGAIFGEQYF. The variable domain in full, completed from reference TRBV19 and TRBJ2-7, reads DGGITQSPKYLFRKEGQNVTLSCEQNLNHDAMYWYRQDPGQGLRLIYYSQIVNDFQKGDIAEGYSVSREKKESFPLTVTSAQKNPTAFYLCASSIGGRAGAIFGEQYFGPGTRLTVT.

The table lists this clone with a few counts. CDR3 sequence: CASSSSGRNTFNEQFF. The CDR3 region has the DNA TGTGCCAGCAGCTCTAGCGGGAGGAATACATTCAATGAGCAGTTCTTC. V gene TRBV27 combines with J gene TRBJ2-1, with TRBD2 matching 11 bases. Germline trimming cut 6 bases from V and 6 bases from J; bases unmatched to any gene: 10. The germline V gene encodes CDR1 MNHEY and CDR2 SMNVEV (reference sequence). The CDR3 length is 16 residues.

V and J are TRBV28 and TRBJ1-2; a possible D gene is TRBD1 (6 bases). The V end was cut by 8 bases, the J end by 3 bases, with 13 bases between. The CDR3 spans 13 residues. The germline gives CDR1 MDHEN, CDR2 SYDVKM. The CDR3: CASLGHSYYGYTF. The DNA for the CDR3 is TGTGCCAGCTTGGGACATTCCTACTATGGCTACACCTTC.

A remark on this clone: Within the sample, other DNA sequences also encode this same CDR3. This sequence joins TRBV9 and TRBJ1-6; D perhaps matches TRBD1 (5 bases). The CDR3 extends over 15 amino acids. The ends were cut back, 4 bases at V and 1 base at J, with 9 bases in the middle. Germline V lookup: CDR1 SGDLS, CDR2 YYNGEE. The CDR3 region has the DNA TGTGCCAGCAGCCCGGGGGGGTCCTATAATTCACCCCTCCACTTT. Protein product: CASSPGGSYNSPLHF.

The rearrangement links TRBV7-2 to TRBJ1-4, with 8 bases that match TRBD1. J was trimmed by 2 bases and V by 1 base; bases with no gene match: 9. The germline CDR1 and CDR2 sequences are SGHTA and FQGNSA. The CDR3 covers 18 residues. The CDR3 spells CASSLGWEQGGTNEKLFF. In DNA, the CDR3 is TGTGCCAGCAGCTTAGGGTGGGAACAGGGGGGTACTAATGAAAAACTGTTTTTT.

This chain links TRBV4-2 with TRBJ1-1; TRBD1 might be the D (5 bases). The CDR3 sequence is 16 residues long. The V gene lost 2 bases and the J gene lost 0 bases, with 13 bases spanning the gap. Germline V gene data show CDR1 as LGHNA and CDR2 as YNFKEQ. The CDR3 here is CASSQPVGVMNTEAFF. The CDR3 nucleotides are TGTGCCAGCAGCCAACCCGTAGGGGTCATGAACACTGAAGCTTTCTTT.

The chain recombines TRBV7-3 with TRBJ2-3, with TRBD2 identical over 10 bases. Germline CDR1 SGHTA, CDR2 FQGTGA. CDR3 length: 15 residues. The ends lost 5 bases at V and 2 bases at J; junction bases unmatched: 4. The CDR3, as DNA: TGTGCCAGCAGCGTGCTAGCGGGGGCCACAGATACGCAGTATTTT. Its translation is CASSVLAGATDTQYF.

As regards this clone: This sample also contains other DNA sequences that code for the same CDR3. The J gene is TRBJ2-1, the V gene TRBV19; TRBD2 agrees at 12 bases. From germline, CDR1 is LNHDA and CDR2 SQIVND (reference sequence). The V gene end was trimmed by 10 bases and the J gene end by 4 bases; junction bases not matched to a gene: 2. The CDR3 contains 13 residues. The CDR3 DNA reads TGTGCCACGGGGACTAGCGGGTACAATGAGCAGTTCTTC. Translating gives CATGTSGYNEQFF.

The rearrangement links TRBV5-1 to TRBJ2-7; a possible D gene is TRBD1 (6 bases). CDR3 size: 14 residues. Per germline, CDR1 SGHRS and CDR2 YFSETQ. Trimming removed 4 bases at V and 1 base at J, with 12 bases between. CDR3: CASSPGTLSYEQYF. CDR3 DNA: TGCGCCAGCAGCCCCGGGACACTATCCTACGAGCAGTACTTC.

This chain uses TRBV11-2 with TRBJ2-3; possibly TRBD1 for D (5 bases). The CDR3 extends over 15 amino acids. The V gene's germline CDR1 is SGHAT and CDR2 FQNNGV. Trimming stripped 2 bases from V and 4 bases from J, with 13 bases between. The CDR3 DNA is TGTGCCAGCAGCTTAATGTCACAGGACGCAGATACGCAGTATTTT. Translating gives CASSLMSQDADTQYF.

This sequence joins TRBV6-5 and TRBJ2-7; a weak D match, TRBD2 (6 bases). V was cut by 7 bases and J by 5 bases, with 12 bases left in between. The CDR3 contains 12 residues. Germline CDR1 is MNHEY and CDR2 is SVGAGI. The CDR3 loop reads CASKAGNHEQYF. CDR3 bases: TGTGCCAGCAAGGCGGGAAACCACGAGCAGTACTTC.

The chain uses TRBV5-1 and TRBJ2-7, with TRBD1 identical over 8 bases. CDR1 and CDR2 from the germline V gene are SGHRS and YFSETQ. Trimming removed 3 bases from V and 0 bases from J; junction bases left unmatched: 8. This CDR3 is built from 16 residues. Here the CDR3 reads CASSSRQGSSSYEQYF. CDR3 bases: TGCGCCAGCAGCTCGAGACAGGGGAGTTCCTCCTACGAGCAGTACTTC.

This clone was picked up one time. The rearrangement uses TRBV4-3 and TRBJ1-1, with no clear D. Trimming left V 0 bases short and J 0 bases short, with 5 bases between. Per the germline V gene, CDR1 is LGHNA and CDR2 is YSLEER. CDR3 length: 14 residues. CDR3 in DNA: TGCGCCAGCAGCCAAGACAGTCTGAACACTGAAGCTTTCTTT. This encodes CASSQDSLNTEAFF.

This chain connects TRBV5-6 to TRBJ2-2; D not certain. Germline assignment: CDR1 SGHDT and CDR2 YYEEEE. CDR3 length: 16 residues. V was pared by 1 base and J by 0 bases, with 10 bases between. CDR3 residues: CASSLYTGPNTGELFF. CDR3 in DNA: TGTGCCAGCAGCTTGTACACGGGTCCGAACACCGGGGAGCTGTTTTTT.

Turning to this clone: Other DNA sequences from this sample encode an identical CDR3 as well. The rearrangement joins TRBV6-5 to TRBJ2-5; D not resolved. Trimming removed 0 bases at V and 1 base at J, with 6 bases between. Looked up from germline, CDR1 is MNHEY and CDR2 is SVGAGI. The CDR3 spans 14 residues. The CDR3: CASSYSGSQETQYF. The CDR3 nucleotides read TGTGCCAGCAGTTACTCTGGCTCCCAAGAGACCCAGTACTTC.